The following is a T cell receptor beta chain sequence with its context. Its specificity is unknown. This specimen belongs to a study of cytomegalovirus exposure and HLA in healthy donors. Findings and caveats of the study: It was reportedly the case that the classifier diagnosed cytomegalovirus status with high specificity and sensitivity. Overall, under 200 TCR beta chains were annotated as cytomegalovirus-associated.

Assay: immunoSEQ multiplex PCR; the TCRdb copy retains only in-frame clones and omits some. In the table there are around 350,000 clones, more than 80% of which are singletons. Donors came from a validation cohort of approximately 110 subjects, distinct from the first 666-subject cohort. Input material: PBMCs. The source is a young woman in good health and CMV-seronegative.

CDR3 region: CASSSAAGGLDTQYF. Written as DNA, the CDR3 is TGTGCCAGCAGCTCCGCCGCGGGAGGGCTGGATACGCAGTATTTT. The V and J genes are TRBV5-4 and TRBJ2-3, with 9 nucleotides matching TRBD2. This CDR3 has 15 residues. With V trimmed by 3 bases and J by 6 bases, 8 bases remained unmatched. Germline V gene lookup returns CDR1 SGHNT and CDR2 YYREEE (reference sequence).